This T cell receptor (beta chain) is drawn from a study of breast tumors, draining lymph nodes, adjacent tissues. There are many counts of this clonotype. Its antigen is not identified. General study results and limits: That most tumor T cells come from lymph nodes remained unproven. Tumor TCR diversity was below lymph nodes but above nontumor tissue. Compared with basal-like, luminal-like tumors shared significantly more repertoire with nontumor tissue. Data fit most tumor T cells coming from lymph node, expanding in tumor.

Germline V gives CDR1 MNHEY, CDR2 SMNVEV (reference sequence). J was trimmed by 3 bases and V by 2 bases; bases with no gene match: 16. The CDR3 runs 18 residues. MiXCR, run by TCRdb on the multiplex PCR reads, gives a single entry per CDR3 protein. The sample yields roughly 120,000 distinct CDR3 sequences, 20% seen once. Axillary draining lymph nodes of breast cancer patients supplied the node samples. Sequencing input: axillary lymph node tissue. The receptor was isolated from a female donor with breast cancer. Some clones in this sample may be carry-over from other donors' samples. The J gene is TRBJ2-7, the V gene TRBV27; 7 nucleotides align to TRBD1. CDR3 coding DNA: TGTGCCAGCAGTTTAGGGAAGACAGGGAGCGGATCTATCTACGAGCAGTACTTC. This encodes CASSLGKTGSGSIYEQYF.